These T cell receptor beta chains were read from a single sample in a study of OX40 agonist ivuxolimab in advanced cancers. Clones were sequenced by immunoSEQ multiplex PCR, and TCRdb holds only the in-frame ones, with some missing. The sample records about 93,000 clones, under 95% being singletons. The starting material was CD4+ or CD8+ T cells sorted from blood, obtained in a trial of the OX40 agonist ivuxolimab. These receptors were collected from an adult with an advanced solid tumor such as melanoma, head and neck, liver or kidney cancer. Both conserved end residues are trimmed from each CDR3. The order of the fields is V gene, J gene, CDR3 protein.

v_call: TRBV19
j_call: TRBJ1-1
cdr3_aa: ASSIDRGLTEAF

v_call: TRBV6-1
j_call: TRBJ1-2
cdr3_aa: ASSDGTLYGYT

v_call: TRBV7-9
j_call: TRBJ2-2
cdr3_aa: ASSGDTGELF

v_call: TRBV27
j_call: TRBJ2-1
cdr3_aa: ASSLRREGYNEQF

v_call: TRBV9
j_call: TRBJ1-5
cdr3_aa: ASRNARISAGRGQNQPQH

v_call: TRBV27
j_call: TRBJ2-5
cdr3_aa: ASSLGIKGETQY

v_call: TRBV6-1
j_call: TRBJ1-2
cdr3_aa: ASSEAAGKSGYT

v_call: TRBV29-1
j_call: TRBJ2-1
cdr3_aa: SVEGGNEQF

v_call: TRBV27
j_call: TRBJ2-7
cdr3_aa: ASSPTGTSGAYEQY

v_call: TRBV15
j_call: TRBJ1-2
cdr3_aa: ATSRRDLHGYT

v_call: TRBV4-1
j_call: TRBJ2-3
cdr3_aa: ASSQGRDGSVRNTQY

v_call: TRBV19
j_call: TRBJ2-1
cdr3_aa: ASTFHGTSNEQF

v_call: TRBV4-3
j_call: TRBJ1-1
cdr3_aa: ASSQVLTGSLEAF

v_call: TRBV27
j_call: TRBJ2-2
cdr3_aa: ASTSRGGFTGELF

v_call: TRBV30
j_call: TRBJ1-3
cdr3_aa: AWTSWDRVFNTIY

v_call: TRBV10-1
j_call: TRBJ2-3
cdr3_aa: ASSGGGSADTQY

v_call: TRBV6-6
j_call: TRBJ1-2
cdr3_aa: ASRLGGGDGYT

v_call: TRBV4-3
j_call: TRBJ1-4
cdr3_aa: ASSLTGSNEKLF

v_call: TRBV5-1
j_call: TRBJ1-1
cdr3_aa: ASSLGGDRGPSEAF

v_call: TRBV19
j_call: TRBJ1-1
cdr3_aa: ASSINRGTEAF

v_call: TRBV11-2
j_call: TRBJ2-2
cdr3_aa: ASSYQGTGELF

v_call: TRBV11-3
j_call: TRBJ2-2
cdr3_aa: ASSLGPGLTNTGELF

v_call: TRBV5-6
j_call: TRBJ1-3
cdr3_aa: ASSPGQGAHTIY

v_call: TRBV19
j_call: TRBJ2-2
cdr3_aa: ASSMVGGPGELF

v_call: TRBV6-5
j_call: TRBJ2-7
cdr3_aa: ASTSGYEQY

v_call: TRBV6-1
j_call: TRBJ2-7
cdr3_aa: ASSEEGEVLYEQY

v_call: TRBV5-5
j_call: TRBJ2-1
cdr3_aa: ASSFGLSSYNEQF

v_call: TRBV15
j_call: TRBJ2-7
cdr3_aa: ATSRGSIQGAYEQY

v_call: TRBV25-1
j_call: TRBJ2-7
cdr3_aa: ASSPLAGREQY

v_call: TRBV10-1
j_call: TRBJ2-3
cdr3_aa: ASSEEIGDPRTDTQY

v_call: TRBV19
j_call: TRBJ2-7
cdr3_aa: ASSIANSRNEQY

v_call: TRBV12-5
j_call: TRBJ2-1
cdr3_aa: ASGSGAGENEQF

v_call: TRBV10-2
j_call: TRBJ1-4
cdr3_aa: ASSPGPRRELF

v_call: TRBV7-6
j_call: TRBJ2-3
cdr3_aa: ASSWTSTDTQY

v_call: TRBV6-6
j_call: TRBJ2-7
cdr3_aa: ASSYAATGYEQY

v_call: TRBV10-3
j_call: TRBJ2-3
cdr3_aa: AISPEGFSTDTQY

v_call: TRBV30
j_call: TRBJ2-6
cdr3_aa: AWSGGRSPGANVLT

v_call: TRBV7-2
j_call: TRBJ1-5
cdr3_aa: ASSLAPWGQPQH

v_call: TRBV4-3
j_call: TRBJ1-2
cdr3_aa: ASSQSRVGFDGYT

v_call: TRBV5-6
j_call: TRBJ1-1
cdr3_aa: ASSLGVGSEAF

v_call: TRBV30
j_call: TRBJ1-1
cdr3_aa: AWSGRVEAF

v_call: TRBV27
j_call: TRBJ2-1
cdr3_aa: ASSLLAGEQF

v_call: TRBV6-1
j_call: TRBJ2-2
cdr3_aa: ASMDTGELF

v_call: TRBV12-5
j_call: TRBJ2-7
cdr3_aa: ASGAPGLLYEQY

v_call: TRBV10-3
j_call: TRBJ1-2
cdr3_aa: AIGANYGYT

v_call: TRBV4-1
j_call: TRBJ2-5
cdr3_aa: ASSQGSGSGETQY

v_call: TRBV7-2
j_call: TRBJ1-2
cdr3_aa: ASSSSPGGYGYT

v_call: TRBV27
j_call: TRBJ2-7
cdr3_aa: ASTGLSYEQY

v_call: TRBV7-3
j_call: TRBJ2-3
cdr3_aa: ASSRAGRRYGGDGASTDTQY